The clone carrying this T cell receptor (beta chain) has only a few counts. The data stem from a study of yellow fever vaccine responses in identical twins. TCRdb processed the RT-PCR reads anew with MiXCR; each CDR3 protein has one entry. The table shows 30,000 to 40,000 distinct CDR3 sequences, with approximately 54% occurring only once. This TCR came from a woman aged 18 to 35 who received the yellow fever vaccine. The sequencing used T cells from blood (PBMCs), unsorted or a sorted subset (not recorded which), collected before or after yellow fever vaccination (not recorded which).

The DNA for the CDR3 is TGTGCCAGCAGTCCAGACCTCGAAGAGACCCAGTACTTC. This sequence encodes CASSPDLEETQYF. The chain combines TRBV28 with TRBJ2-5, with D hard to call. CDR3 size: 13 residues. V was clipped by 5 bases and J by 3 bases, with 10 bases between them. Germline assignment: CDR1 MDHEN and CDR2 SYDVKM.